The 2 T cell receptor beta chains listed next were all sequenced from one sample in a study of OX40 agonist ivuxolimab in advanced cancers. Generated by immunoSEQ multiplex PCR, the TCRdb table keeps only in-frame clones and is missing some. The sample has about 53,000 clones; 85% to 90% are singletons. Specimen: CD4+ or CD8+ T cells sorted from blood, collected in a trial of the OX40 agonist ivuxolimab. The origin of the receptors is an adult with an advanced solid tumor such as melanoma, head and neck, liver or kidney cancer.

The rearrangement joins TRBV28 to TRBJ2-7, with a possible D match to TRBD1 (6 bases). There are 14 residues in the CDR3. Germline V CDR1 and CDR2: MDHEN, SYDVKM. The ends were cut back, 5 bases at V and 3 bases at J, with 14 bases in the middle. CDR3 amino acids: CASSIPGQHYEQYF. CDR3 sequence (DNA): TGTGCCAGCAGTATACCCGGACAGCACTACGAGCAGTACTTC.

The V and J genes are TRBV9 and TRBJ2-3, with TRBD1 identical over 9 bases. With V trimmed by 3 bases and J by 3 bases, 8 bases remained unmatched. CDR3 length: 16 amino acids. Germline values: CDR1 SGDLS, CDR2 YYNGEE. In DNA form, the CDR3 reads TGTGCCAGCAGCGCGGGAACAGGGGGCAGGACAGATACGCAGTATTTT. Its translation: CASSAGTGGRTDTQYF.